Listed here are 5 T cell receptor beta chains from one sample, sequenced in a study of blood T cells in healthy people across ages. The use of a sample-barcoded 5' primer and a J-beta primer mix characterized a second PCR of about 7 to 12 cycles. TCRdb recomputed calls from the 5' RACE reads with MiXCR, one row per CDR3 protein. Here the sample spans under 800,000 distinct CDR3 sequences, around a fifth being singletons. Source material: blood. The receptors derive from an older man in good health.

In this sample, this clonotype turned up many times. This rearrangement joins TRBV28 to TRBJ2-7, with 8 bases that match TRBD2. Germline V lookup: CDR1 MDHEN, CDR2 SYDVKM. The V segment lost 2 bases and the J segment 4 bases; nucleotides outside the gene matches: 4. This CDR3 region has 14 residues. The CDR3 loop reads CASSLVAGGYEQYF. The CDR3 region has the DNA TGTGCCAGCAGTTTAGTGGCGGGAGGTTACGAGCAGTACTTC.

This sequence joins TRBV6-5 and TRBJ2-7; D is unclear. The germline CDR1 and CDR2 sequences are MNHEY and SVGAGI. This CDR3 is built from 17 residues. The V end was cut by 3 bases, the J end by 3 bases, with 21 bases between. The CDR3 DNA follows: TGTGCCAGCAGTTATCCCCGTGGTGGTACCGGCTTCTACGAGCAGTACTTC. Its translation is CASSYPRGGTGFYEQYF.

The rearrangement joins TRBV5-1 to TRBJ2-7, with TRBD2 matching over 7 bases. CDR1 and CDR2 (germline): SGHRS, YFSETQ. This CDR3 has 15 residues. J gave up 3 bases and V 4 bases, and 10 bases lay outside the gene matches. The CDR3 loop reads CASSVTGTNLYEQYF. CDR3 coding DNA: TGCGCCAGCAGCGTAACCGGGACTAACCTCTACGAGCAGTACTTC.

This clonotype was seen only a few times. The chain links TRBV12-3 or TRBV12-4 to TRBJ2-5; D is uncertain. The CDR3 covers 12 residues. Trimming took 4 bases from V and 7 from J, leaving 10 bases between them. The CDR3 is CASSSGRGTQYF. CDR3 sequence (DNA): TGTGCCAGCAGTTCTGGCCGTGGGACCCAGTACTTC.

This clonotype appeared many times. The J gene is TRBJ2-1, the V gene TRBV5-1; D tentatively fits TRBD1 or TRBD2 (5 bases each). V was clipped by 4 bases and J by 0 bases, with 17 bases between them. From germline, CDR1 is SGHRS and CDR2 YFSETQ. This CDR3 region has 17 residues. The CDR3 here is CASSPTGDASSYNEQFF. The CDR3 DNA reads as TGCGCCAGCAGCCCCACCGGGGACGCCAGCTCCTACAATGAGCAGTTCTTC. The whole variable domain, remainder taken from reference TRBV5-1 and TRBJ2-1, is KAGVTQTPRYLIKTRGQQVTLSCSPISGHRSVSWYQQTPGQGLQFLFEYFSETQRNKGNFPGRFSGRQFSNSRSEMNVSTLELGDSALYLCASSPTGDASSYNEQFFGPGTRLTVL.